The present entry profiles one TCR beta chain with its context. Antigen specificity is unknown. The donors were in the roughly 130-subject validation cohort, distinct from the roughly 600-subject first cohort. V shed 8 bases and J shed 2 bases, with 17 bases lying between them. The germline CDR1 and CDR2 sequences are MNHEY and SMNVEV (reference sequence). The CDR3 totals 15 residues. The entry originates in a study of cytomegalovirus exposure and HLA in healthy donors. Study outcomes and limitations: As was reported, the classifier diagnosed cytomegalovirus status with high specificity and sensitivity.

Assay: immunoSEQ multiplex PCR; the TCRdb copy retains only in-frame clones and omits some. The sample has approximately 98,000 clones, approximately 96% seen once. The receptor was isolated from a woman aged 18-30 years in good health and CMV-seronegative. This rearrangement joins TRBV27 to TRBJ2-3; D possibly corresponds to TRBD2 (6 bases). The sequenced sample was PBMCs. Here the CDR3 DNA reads TGTGCCAGCGGCTGGGGGGACGGATTCACAGATACGCAGTATTTT. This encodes CASGWGDGFTDTQYF.